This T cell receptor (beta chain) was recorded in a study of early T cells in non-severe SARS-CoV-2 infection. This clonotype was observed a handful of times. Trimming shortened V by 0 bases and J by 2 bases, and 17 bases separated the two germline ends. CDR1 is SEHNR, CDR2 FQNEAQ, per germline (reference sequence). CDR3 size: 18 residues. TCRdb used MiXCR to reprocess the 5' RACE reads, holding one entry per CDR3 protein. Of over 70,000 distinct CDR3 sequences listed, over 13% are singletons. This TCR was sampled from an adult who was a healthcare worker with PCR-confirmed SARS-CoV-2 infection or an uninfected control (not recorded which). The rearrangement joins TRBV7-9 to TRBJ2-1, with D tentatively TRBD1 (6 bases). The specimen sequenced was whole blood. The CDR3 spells CASSLASHRESAYNEQFF. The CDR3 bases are TGTGCCAGCAGCTTAGCCTCTCACAGGGAGTCGGCCTACAATGAGCAGTTCTTC.